This T cell receptor (beta chain) was sequenced for a study of CD8 T cells in Susac syndrome. The CDR3 extends over 15 amino acids. V lost 5 bases and J 1 base, leaving 14 bases between the germline ends. Germline V gene lookup returns CDR1 MNHEY and CDR2 SMNVEV (reference sequence). RNA totalling about 0.45 to 1 ug underwent reverse transcription with random hexamers. From the immunoSEQ multiplex PCR reads, TCRdb called clonotypes with MiXCR, one entry per CDR3 protein. The data show 150,000 to 250,000 distinct CDR3 sequences, about 95% seen once. CD8+ and CD4+ T cells from blood underwent TCR beta sequencing, which was carried out in a high-throughput format.

The sequenced material came from CD4+ T cells from PBMCs. The TCR sequence derives from a human donor with multiple sclerosis. The chain couples TRBV27 to TRBJ2-5; D is unresolved. The CDR3 sequence is CASSRRVPSQETQYF. In nucleotides, the CDR3 is TGTGCCAGCAGTCGACGCGTCCCCTCCCAAGAGACCCAGTACTTC.